Shown below are 12 T cell receptor beta chains from a single sample sequenced in a study of cytomegalovirus exposure and HLA in healthy donors. A multiplex PCR was run with 60 Vbeta primers and 13 Jbeta primers. Data came from immunoSEQ multiplex PCR; TCRdb stores just in-frame clones and leaves some out. The sample gives about 110,000 clones, under 80% of which show up once; approximately 8.6% is in the top ten. The sequenced material came from PBMCs. The receptors originated from a woman between 40 and 50 years old in good health and CMV-seropositive.

The chain couples TRBV19 to TRBJ2-2; TRBD1 aligns across 9 bases. The V gene end was trimmed by 3 bases and the J gene end by 6 bases; junction bases not matched to a gene: 5. CDR3 length: 15 residues. Germline CDR1 LNHDA, CDR2 SQIVND (reference sequence). Here the CDR3 DNA reads TGTGCCAGTAGTATCGGGAGACAGGGGGCCGGGGAGCTGTTTTTT. Protein: CASSIGRQGAGELFF.

The chain combines TRBV5-1 with TRBJ1-1; a possible D gene is TRBD1 (6 bases). Trimming took off 3 bases at V and 5 bases at J, with 8 bases between the two ends. The CDR3 is 12 residues long. Germline V gene data show CDR1 as SGHRS and CDR2 as YFSETQ. The CDR3 DNA sequence: TGCGCCAGCAGCTCAGGACAGACTGAAGCTTTCTTT. Its protein product is CASSSGQTEAFF.

The V gene is TRBV2, the J gene TRBJ1-5; D may be TRBD1 (6 bases). Trimming shortened V by 7 bases and J by 3 bases, and 10 bases separated the two germline ends. This CDR3 comprises 13 residues. CDR1 SNHLY and CDR2 FYNNEI come from the germline V gene. CDR3 residues: CASKRDNNQPQHF. In DNA, the CDR3 is TGTGCCAGCAAAAGGGACAACAATCAGCCCCAGCATTTT.

The V call is TRBV21-1, the J call TRBJ1-3; TRBD1 reflects the table's D call only, with no check against the DNA. TRBV21-1 is reported as a pseudogene. The length of the CDR3 is 12 residues. CDR3 in DNA: TGTGCCAGCAGCGCAGTGGTGGACACCATATATTTT. It specifies CASSAVVDTIYF.

The chain employs TRBV19 and TRBJ1-1, with 7 bases aligning to TRBD1. The V and J ends lost 5 bases and 1 base, in that order; junction bases with no gene match: 16. Germline CDR1 LNHDA, CDR2 SQIVND (reference sequence). CDR3 length: 18 residues. CDR3 DNA sequence: TGTGCCAGTAGTTCCTCTGGGCGGTGGTACAGGGGGAACACTGAAGCTTTCTTT. Its translation is CASSSSGRWYRGNTEAFF.

This clone came up a few times. The chain carries TRBV19 and TRBJ1-1; D may be TRBD1 (5 bases). The CDR3 consists of 14 residues. Per the germline V gene, CDR1 is LNHDA and CDR2 is SQIVND (reference sequence). Trimming shortened V by 1 base and J by 3 bases, and 9 bases separated the two germline ends. The CDR3 spells CASSIAGVDTEAFF. The DNA for the CDR3 is TGTGCCAGTAGTATAGCGGGGGTTGACACTGAAGCTTTCTTT.

This clone was seen only once. J is TRBJ1-2 and V is TRBV4-1; D unresolved. The CDR3 length is 15 residues. From germline, CDR1 is MGHRA and CDR2 YSYEKL. Trimming pared 1 base from V and 4 bases from J, leaving 13 bases between. DNA of the CDR3: TGCGCCAGCAGCCAAGTCCCACGTACCGGCTATGGCTACACCTTC. Amino acids: CASSQVPRTGYGYTF.

V gene TRBV15 combines with J gene TRBJ2-5; perhaps TRBD2 as D (5 bases). Germline V gene sequence: CDR1 LNHNV, CDR2 YYDKDF (reference sequence). Trimming cost V 5 bases and J 2 bases, with 15 bases left between them. The CDR3 is made up of 15 amino acids. The chain's CDR3 is CATSVRLTLQETQYF. CDR3 DNA: TGTGCCACCAGCGTACGACTAACCCTACAAGAGACCCAGTACTTC.

The V gene is TRBV4-2, the J gene TRBJ2-7; 11 bases match TRBD2. The CDR3 contains 20 residues. The V gene end was trimmed by 1 base and the J gene end by 3 bases; junction bases not matched to a gene: 17. Germline assignment: CDR1 LGHNA and CDR2 YNFKEQ. CDR3: CASSQVGRGLAVWDYYEQYF. CDR3 coding DNA: TGTGCCAGCAGCCAAGTGGGGCGGGGACTAGCGGTTTGGGATTACTACGAGCAGTACTTC.

The genes are TRBV5-1 and TRBJ2-2; maybe TRBD1 (6 bases). Between the trimmed V and J ends, which lost 3 bases and 4 bases, there was a span of 10 bases. CDR3 size: 14 residues. Germline V CDR1 and CDR2: SGHRS, YFSETQ. Here the CDR3 reads CASSSAGVTGELFF. The CDR3 DNA reads TGCGCCAGCAGCTCCGCAGGGGTCACCGGGGAGCTGTTTTTT. The full variable domain, its missing parts supplied by reference TRBV5-1 and TRBJ2-2, is KAGVTQTPRYLIKTRGQQVTLSCSPISGHRSVSWYQQTPGQGLQFLFEYFSETQRNKGNFPGRFSGRQFSNSRSEMNVSTLELGDSALYLCASSSAGVTGELFFGEGSRLTVL.

This chain connects TRBV6-1 to TRBJ1-1; 7 positions match TRBD1. V shed 2 bases, J shed 5 bases, and the junction held 8 bases outside the gene matches. Germline V lookup: CDR1 MNHNS, CDR2 SASEGT. CDR3 length equals 15 residues. The CDR3 loop is CASSEFTDRRTEAFF. The CDR3 DNA sequence: TGTGCCAGCAGTGAATTCACGGACAGGCGGACTGAAGCTTTCTTT.

CDR3 bases: TGTGCCAGCAACGACAGGGGGCGCTTGGCTGGCACAGATACGCAGTATTTT. Translated: CASNDRGRLAGTDTQYF. This chain links TRBV5-6 with TRBJ2-3; 10 bases agree with TRBD1. Germline assignment: CDR1 SGHDT and CDR2 YYEEEE. This CDR3 spans 17 amino acids. J was trimmed by 1 base and V by 6 bases; bases with no gene match: 11.